The following is a T cell receptor (beta chain) sequence with its context. Its target is unknown. The data are from a study of cytotoxic CD8 clonotypes in ibrutinib-treated CLL. General study points: Circulating CD8+ T-cell counts were tracked by baseline clonality, which exceeded that of age-matched healthy donors. Clonality went up at the time of ibrutinib response, stayed stable in sustained remission, and later dropped back toward its baseline level at progression.

Trimming stripped 7 bases from V and 1 base from J, with 7 bases between. CDR1 and CDR2 (germline): ENHRY, SYGVKD. There are 13 residues in the CDR3. TCRdb's table, derived via immunoSEQ multiplex PCR, lists solely in-frame clones and lacks some. The table records tens of thousands of clones, about 70% of them present only once. The sample here was PBMCs, taken after 36 months of ibrutinib treatment. This receptor was obtained from a human donor with chronic lymphocytic leukemia. The chain recombines TRBV10-3 with TRBJ2-2, with D tentatively TRBD1 (5 bases). CDR3 in amino acids: CAINTGNTGELFF. Written as DNA, the CDR3 is TGTGCCATCAATACAGGGAACACCGGGGAGCTGTTTTTT.